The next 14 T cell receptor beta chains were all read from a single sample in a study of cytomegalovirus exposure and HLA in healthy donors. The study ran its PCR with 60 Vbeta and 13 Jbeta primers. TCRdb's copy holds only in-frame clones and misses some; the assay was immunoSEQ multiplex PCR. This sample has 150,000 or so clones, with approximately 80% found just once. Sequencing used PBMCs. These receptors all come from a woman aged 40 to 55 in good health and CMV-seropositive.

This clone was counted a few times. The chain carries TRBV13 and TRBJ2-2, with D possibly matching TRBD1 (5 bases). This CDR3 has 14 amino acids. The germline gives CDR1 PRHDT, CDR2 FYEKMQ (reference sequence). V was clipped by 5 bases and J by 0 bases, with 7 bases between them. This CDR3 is CASSPDTNTGELFF. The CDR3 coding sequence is TGTGCCAGCAGCCCGGACACGAACACCGGGGAGCTGTTTTTT.

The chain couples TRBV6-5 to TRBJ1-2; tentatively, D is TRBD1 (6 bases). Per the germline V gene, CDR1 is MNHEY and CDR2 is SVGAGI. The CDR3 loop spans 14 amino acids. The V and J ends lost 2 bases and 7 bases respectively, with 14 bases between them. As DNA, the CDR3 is TGTGCCAGCAGTTACACCGGGACAAACAGTGGCTACACCTTC. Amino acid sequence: CASSYTGTNSGYTF.

The DNA of the CDR3 is TGTGCCAGCAGCGTAGTCAGGGACACCGGGGAGCTGTTTTTT. Protein: CASSVVRDTGELFF. The chain carries TRBV9 and TRBJ2-2, with D perhaps matching TRBD1 (5 bases). Germline CDR1 SGDLS, CDR2 YYNGEE. Trimming removed 0 bases from V and 3 bases from J, with 6 bases in between. CDR3 size: 14 residues.

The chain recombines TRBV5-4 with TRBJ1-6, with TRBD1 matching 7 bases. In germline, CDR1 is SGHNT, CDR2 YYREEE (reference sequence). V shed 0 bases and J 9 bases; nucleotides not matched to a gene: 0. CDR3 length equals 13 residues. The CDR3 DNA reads TGTGCCAGCAGCTTGGGACAGGGTTCACCCCTCCACTTT. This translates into CASSLGQGSPLHF.

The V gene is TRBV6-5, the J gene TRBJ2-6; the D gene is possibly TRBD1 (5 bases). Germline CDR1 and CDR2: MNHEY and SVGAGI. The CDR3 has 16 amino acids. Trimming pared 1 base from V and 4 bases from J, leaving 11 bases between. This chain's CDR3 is CASSYFAGAGANVLTF. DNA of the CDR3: TGTGCCAGCAGTTACTTTGCTGGGGCCGGGGCCAACGTCCTGACTTTC.

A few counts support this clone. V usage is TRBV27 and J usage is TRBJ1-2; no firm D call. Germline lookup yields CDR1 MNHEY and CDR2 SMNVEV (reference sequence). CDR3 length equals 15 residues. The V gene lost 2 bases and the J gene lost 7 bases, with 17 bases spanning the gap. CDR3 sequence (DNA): TGTGCCAGCAGTTTACGCGGGCGAGAGGCGGCTGGCTACACCTTC. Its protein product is CASSLRGREAAGYTF.

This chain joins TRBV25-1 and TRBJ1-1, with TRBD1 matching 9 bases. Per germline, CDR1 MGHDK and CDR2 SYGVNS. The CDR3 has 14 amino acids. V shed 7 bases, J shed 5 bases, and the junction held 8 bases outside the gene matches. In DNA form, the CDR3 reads TGTGCCAGCACGTCGACAGGGGGGGGGACTGAAGCTTTCTTT. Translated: CASTSTGGGTEAFF. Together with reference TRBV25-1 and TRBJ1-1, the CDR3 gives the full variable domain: EADIYQTPRYLVIGTGKKITLECSQTMGHDKMYWYQQDPGMELHLIHYSYGVNSTEKGDLSSESTVSRIRTEHFPLTLESARPSHTSQYLCASTSTGGGTEAFFGQGTRLTVV.

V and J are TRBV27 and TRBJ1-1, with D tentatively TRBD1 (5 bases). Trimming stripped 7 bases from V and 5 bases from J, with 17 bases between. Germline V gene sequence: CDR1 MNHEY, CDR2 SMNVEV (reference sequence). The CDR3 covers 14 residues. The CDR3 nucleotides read TGTGCCAGCACCGAGCGGTTGGGGGGAACTGAAGCTTTCTTT. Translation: CASTERLGGTEAFF.

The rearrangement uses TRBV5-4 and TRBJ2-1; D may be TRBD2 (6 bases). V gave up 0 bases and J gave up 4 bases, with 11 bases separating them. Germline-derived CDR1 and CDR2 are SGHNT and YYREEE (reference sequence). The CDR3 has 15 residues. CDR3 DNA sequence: TGTGCCAGCAGCTTGGCGGGCAGCGGGTACAATGAGCAGTTCTTC. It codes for CASSLAGSGYNEQFF.

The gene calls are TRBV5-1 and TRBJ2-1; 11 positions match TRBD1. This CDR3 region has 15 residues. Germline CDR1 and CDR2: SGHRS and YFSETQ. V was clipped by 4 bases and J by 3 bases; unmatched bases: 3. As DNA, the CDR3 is TGCGCCAGCAGCCCGGACAGGGGGCACTACAATGAGCAGTTCTTC. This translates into CASSPDRGHYNEQFF.

CDR3 sequence reads: CATRPGSGRVQETQYF. The CDR3 DNA is TGTGCAACACGCCCCGGGAGCGGGAGGGTACAAGAGACCCAGTACTTC. V is TRBV5-4 and J is TRBJ2-5, with 10 positions matching TRBD2. The CDR3 consists of 16 residues. CDR1 and CDR2 (germline): SGHNT, YYREEE (reference sequence).

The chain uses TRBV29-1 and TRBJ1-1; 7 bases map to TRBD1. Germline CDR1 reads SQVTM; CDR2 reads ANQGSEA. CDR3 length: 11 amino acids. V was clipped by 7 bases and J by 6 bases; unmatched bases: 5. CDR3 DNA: TGCAGCGCCCTGACAGGGCCTGAAGCTTTCTTT. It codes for CSALTGPEAFF.

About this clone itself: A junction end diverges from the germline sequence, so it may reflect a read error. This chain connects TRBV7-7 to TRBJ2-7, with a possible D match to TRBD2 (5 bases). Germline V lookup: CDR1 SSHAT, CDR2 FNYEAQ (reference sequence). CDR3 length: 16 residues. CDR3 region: CASSPTLTLAPYEQYF. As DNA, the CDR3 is TGTGCTAGCAGCCCTACTCTGACCCTAGCCCCCTACGAGCAGTACTTC.

CDR3: CAWSVSIRETQYF. CDR3 DNA sequence: TGTGCCTGGAGTGTATCGATTCGGGAGACCCAGTACTTC. This chain uses TRBV30 with TRBJ2-5; D unresolved. The CDR3 has 13 amino acids. CDR1 and CDR2 from the germline V gene are GTSNPN and SVGIG (reference sequence). The germline V and J ends were trimmed by 0 bases and 5 bases, with 10 bases remaining between them.